The source of this T cell receptor beta chain is a study of metastatic and nonmetastatic thyroid tumors. Study context: The authors compared repertoires across blood and tumor or nodule tissue from malignant and benign thyroid patients. Study-wide results and caveats: According to reports, the diversity of TCR beta was significantly higher in malignant thyroid tumors than in benign nodules, and this held in both blood and tumor samples.

In the study's own analysis: Building a distant-metastasis classifier for papillary thyroid cancer drew on CDR3 differences across clinicopathological groups. TCRdb re-clonotyped the PCR reads via MiXCR. The V and J calls and clone size come from TCRdb's table, not from the authors' own analysis. This sample yields about 21,000 clones, of which roughly 25% are seen a single time; about 10% belongs to the top ten. All patients were untreated before thyroid surgery. Remarks on this clone: No antigen is known for it.

The CDR3 runs 15 residues. Germline assignment: CDR1 LNHDA and CDR2 SQIVND (reference sequence). V lost 4 bases to trimming and J lost 0 bases; unmatched junction nucleotides: 3. This clonotype originated in a female donor with papillary thyroid cancer or a benign thyroid nodule (not recorded which). Some clones in this sample may be carry-over from other donors' samples. The sample taken for sequencing was tumor tissue. The chain has TRBV19 and TRBJ2-7; TRBD2 aligns across 10 bases. CDR3 DNA sequence: TGTGCCAGTAGTACCGGACTAGCGGCCTCCTACGAGCAGTACTTC. It specifies CASSTGLAASYEQYF. Looking up the rest from reference TRBV19 and TRBJ2-7 gives the full variable domain: DGGITQSPKYLFRKEGQNVTLSCEQNLNHDAMYWYRQDPGQGLRLIYYSQIVNDFQKGDIAEGYSVSREKKESFPLTVTSAQKNPTAFYLCASSTGLAASYEQYFGPGTRLTVT.